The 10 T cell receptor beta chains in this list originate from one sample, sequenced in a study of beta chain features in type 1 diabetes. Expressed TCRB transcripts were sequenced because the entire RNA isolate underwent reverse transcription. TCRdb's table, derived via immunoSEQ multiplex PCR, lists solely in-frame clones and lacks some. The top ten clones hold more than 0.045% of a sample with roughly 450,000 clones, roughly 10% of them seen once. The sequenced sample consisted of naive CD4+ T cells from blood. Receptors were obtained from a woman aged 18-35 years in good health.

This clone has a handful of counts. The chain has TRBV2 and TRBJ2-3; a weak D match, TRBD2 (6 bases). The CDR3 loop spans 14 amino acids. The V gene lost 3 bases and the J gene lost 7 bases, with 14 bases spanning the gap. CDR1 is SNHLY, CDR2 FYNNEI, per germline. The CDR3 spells CASSEWERAYTQYF. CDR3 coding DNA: TGTGCCAGCAGTGAGTGGGAGCGGGCCTATACGCAGTATTTT. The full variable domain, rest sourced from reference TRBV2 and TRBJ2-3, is EPEVTQTPSHQVTQMGQEVILRCVPISNHLYFYWYRQILGQKVEFLVSFYNNEISEKSEIFDDQFSVERPDGSNFTLKIRSTKLEDSAMYFCASSEWERAYTQYFGPGTRLTVL.

The chain's CDR3 is CASSQGLAGPFEQYF. CDR3 coding DNA: TGTGCCAGCAGCCAAGGACTAGCGGGCCCATTCGAGCAGTACTTC. The genes are TRBV7-2 and TRBJ2-7, with 11 bases aligning to TRBD2. The trim removed 5 bases at V and 6 bases at J, leaving 9 bases unmatched. There are 15 residues in the CDR3. Looked up from germline, CDR1 is SGHTA and CDR2 is FQGNSA.

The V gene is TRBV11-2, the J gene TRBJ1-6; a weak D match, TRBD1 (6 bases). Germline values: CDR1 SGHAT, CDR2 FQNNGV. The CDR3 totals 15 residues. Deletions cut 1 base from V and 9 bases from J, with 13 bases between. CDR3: CASSLGAQGSSPLHF. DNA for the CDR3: TGTGCCAGCAGCTTAGGCGCTCAGGGGTCTTCACCCCTCCACTTT.

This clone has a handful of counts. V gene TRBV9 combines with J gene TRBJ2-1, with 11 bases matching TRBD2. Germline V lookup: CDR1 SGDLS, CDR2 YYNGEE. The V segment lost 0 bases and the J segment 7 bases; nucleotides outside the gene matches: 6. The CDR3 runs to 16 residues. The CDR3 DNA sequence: TGTGCCAGCAGCGTAGCAAGGACTAGCGGGTTTAATGAGCAGTTCTTC. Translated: CASSVARTSGFNEQFF.

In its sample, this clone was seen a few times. CDR3 protein: CAWSVIRDYEQYF. Here the CDR3 DNA reads TGTGCCTGGAGTGTGATCAGGGACTACGAGCAGTACTTC. This chain uses TRBV30 with TRBJ2-7, with D perhaps TRBD1 (5 bases). The V end was cut by 0 bases, the J end by 3 bases, with 9 bases between. Germline values: CDR1 GTSNPN, CDR2 SVGIG (reference sequence). The CDR3 runs to 13 residues.

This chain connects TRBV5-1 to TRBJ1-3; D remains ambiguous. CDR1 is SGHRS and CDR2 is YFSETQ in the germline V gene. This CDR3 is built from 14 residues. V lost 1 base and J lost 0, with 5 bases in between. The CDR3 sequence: CASSLRLSGNTIYF. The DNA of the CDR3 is TGCGCCAGCAGCTTGCGGCTCTCTGGAAACACCATATATTTT.

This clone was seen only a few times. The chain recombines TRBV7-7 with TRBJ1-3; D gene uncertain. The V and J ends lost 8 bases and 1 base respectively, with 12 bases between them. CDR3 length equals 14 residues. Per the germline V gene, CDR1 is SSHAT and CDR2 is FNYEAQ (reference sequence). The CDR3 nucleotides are TGTGCCAGCTCAGCCGAGGGATCTGGAAACACCATATATTTT. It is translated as CASSAEGSGNTIYF. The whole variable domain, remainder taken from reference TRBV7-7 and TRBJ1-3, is GAGVSQSPRYKVTKRGQDVTLRCDPISSHATLYWYQQALGQGPEFLTYFNYEAQPDKSGLPSDRFSAERPEGSISTLTIQRTEQRDSAMYRCASSAEGSGNTIYFGEGSWLTVV.

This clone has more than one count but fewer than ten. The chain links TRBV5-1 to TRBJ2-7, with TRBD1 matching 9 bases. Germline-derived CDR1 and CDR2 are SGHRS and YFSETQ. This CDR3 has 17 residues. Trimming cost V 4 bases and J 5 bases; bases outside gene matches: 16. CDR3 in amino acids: CASSDGTGRPPGDEQYV. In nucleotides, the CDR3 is TGCGCCAGCAGCGACGGGACAGGGAGGCCCCCAGGGGACGAGCAGTACGTC.

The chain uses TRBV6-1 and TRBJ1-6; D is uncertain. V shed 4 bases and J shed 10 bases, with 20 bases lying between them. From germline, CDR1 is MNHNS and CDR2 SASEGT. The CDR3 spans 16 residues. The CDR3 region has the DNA TGTGCCAGCAGTGCGGGAACCGGAAAGAAATCCTCACCCCTCCACTTT. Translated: CASSAGTGKKSSPLHF.

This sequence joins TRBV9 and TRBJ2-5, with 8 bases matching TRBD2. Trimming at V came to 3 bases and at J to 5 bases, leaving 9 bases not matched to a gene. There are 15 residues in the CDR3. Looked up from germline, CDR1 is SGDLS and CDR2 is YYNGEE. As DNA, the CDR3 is TGTGCCAGCAGCGCTACAAGCGGGAGTGGGGAGACCCAGTACTTC. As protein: CASSATSGSGETQYF.